The entry below describes one T cell receptor (beta chain). This CDR3 region has 15 residues. Germline CDR1 and CDR2: SGHKS and YYEKEE (reference sequence). V dropped 2 bases and J dropped 5 bases, with 17 bases sitting between them. This specimen comes from a study of shared clonotypes between healthy human individuals. Data came from immunoSEQ multiplex PCR; TCRdb stores just in-frame clones and leaves some out. The table includes millions of clones, roughly nine tenths detected once. The source of this sequence is a man between 18 and 35 years old in good health. The gene calls are TRBV5-5 and TRBJ2-7; possibly TRBD1 for D (6 bases). Specimen: naive CD4+ T cells sorted from blood. Stated subset: CD45RA+ positively selected. CDR3 loop: CASSFRFQGLNEQYF. The CDR3 DNA reads TGTGCCAGCAGCTTCCGCTTCCAGGGGCTGAACGAGCAGTACTTC.